A single sample gave rise to the 12 T cell receptor beta chains below, sequenced in a study of cytomegalovirus exposure and HLA in healthy donors. PCR was performed using 60 Vbeta and 13 Jbeta primers. Method: immunoSEQ multiplex PCR; TCRdb's copy keeps in-frame clones and lacks some. The sample contains about 100,000 clones, roughly three quarters of which appear only once. The specimen sequenced was PBMCs. The origin of the receptors is a woman aged 55 to 70 in good health and CMV-seropositive.

The chain links TRBV2 to TRBJ2-7; 8 bases line up with TRBD2. Unmatched junction bases numbered 6, after V lost 6 bases and J lost 2 bases. Germline CDR1 is SNHLY and CDR2 is FYNNEI. The CDR3 totals 14 residues. The CDR3 DNA is TGTGCCAGCAGAAGCGGGAGCATGGCCTACGAGCAGTACTTC. Amino acid sequence: CASRSGSMAYEQYF.

This chain connects TRBV4-1 to TRBJ2-1; 10 bases are a match to TRBD2. Losses at the gene ends were 1 base for V and 7 bases for J; bases not matched to a gene: 7. Germline-derived CDR1 and CDR2 are MGHRA and YSYEKL. This CDR3 comprises 16 residues. The CDR3 coding sequence is TGCGCCAGCAGCCAAGTTTTAGAACTAGCGGGGAATGAGCAGTTCTTC. It is translated as CASSQVLELAGNEQFF.

The genes are TRBV6-6 and TRBJ2-1; 9 nucleotides line up with TRBD1. Germline trimming cut 6 bases from V and 5 bases from J; bases unmatched to any gene: 8. This CDR3 contains 15 residues. Germline assignment: CDR1 MNHNY and CDR2 SVGAGI (reference sequence). CDR3 amino acids: CASSPTDRGNNEQFF. CDR3 in DNA: TGTGCCAGCAGCCCCACCGACAGGGGGAACAATGAGCAGTTCTTC.

This clone was observed once. In the same sample, other DNA sequences code for this CDR3. Here the CDR3 reads CASSLGHGRALGEQYF. As DNA, the CDR3 is TGCGCCAGCAGCCTGGGTCACGGGAGGGCCTTAGGAGAGCAGTACTTC. This chain links TRBV5-1 with TRBJ2-7; 8 bases are a match to TRBD2. The CDR3 sequence is 16 residues long. With V trimmed by 4 bases and J by 7 bases, 16 bases remained unmatched. The germline V gene has CDR1 SGHRS and CDR2 YFSETQ.

The chain combines TRBV7-9 with TRBJ2-7, with D maybe TRBD2 (5 bases). Trimming pared 4 bases from V and 0 bases from J, leaving 10 bases between. This CDR3 has 14 amino acids. Germline CDR1 SEHNR, CDR2 FQNEAQ (reference sequence). CDR3 nucleotides: TGTGCCAGCAGCTCAGGACGGGGCTCCTACGAGCAGTACTTC. It specifies CASSSGRGSYEQYF.

The chain employs TRBV11-3 and TRBJ2-5; D is ambiguous. CDR3 length equals 13 residues. The germline V gene has CDR1 SGHNT and CDR2 YENEEA. V was shortened by 0 bases and J by 4 bases, with 6 bases between the two germline ends. The CDR3 sequence is CASSLESRETQYF. The CDR3, as DNA: TGTGCCAGCAGCTTAGAATCCCGAGAGACCCAGTACTTC. Filled out from reference TRBV11-3 and TRBJ2-5, the complete variable domain reads EAGVVQSPRYKIIEKKQPVAFWCNPISGHNTLYWYLQNLGQGPELLIRYENEEAVDDSQLPKDRFSAERLKGVDSTLKIQPAELGDSAVYLCASSLESRETQYFGPGTRLLVL.

The chain couples TRBV30 to TRBJ1-1, with D perhaps TRBD1 (6 bases). CDR1 and CDR2 (germline): GTSNPN, SVGIG (reference sequence). Trimming took off 7 bases at V and 1 base at J, with 19 bases between the two ends. The CDR3 extends over 15 amino acids. The CDR3 here is CAYLSWGGANTEAFF. The CDR3, as DNA: TGTGCCTATCTCTCGTGGGGGGGGGCGAACACTGAAGCTTTCTTT.

This clone came up a few times. The V call is TRBV7-9, the J call TRBJ2-7, with 9 nucleotides matching TRBD1. In germline, CDR1 is SEHNR, CDR2 FQNEAQ (reference sequence). V lost 2 bases, J lost 3 bases, and 2 bases stayed unmatched. The CDR3 sequence is 14 residues long. CDR3 bases: TGTGCCAGCAGCTTATGGGACAGGGTCTACGAGCAGTACTTC. It codes for CASSLWDRVYEQYF.

V and J are TRBV5-1 and TRBJ2-3; weak D call: TRBD2 (5 bases). CDR3 length: 13 amino acids. Germline CDR1 reads SGHRS; CDR2 reads YFSETQ. Trimming pared 1 base from V and 5 bases from J, leaving 8 bases between. The CDR3 is CASSLQAGDTQYF. For the CDR3, the DNA is TGCGCCAGCAGCTTGCAGGCGGGAGATACGCAGTATTTT.

The V call is TRBV9, the J call TRBJ2-1, with D perhaps matching TRBD2 (5 bases). The ends were cut back, 4 bases at V and 6 bases at J, with 14 bases in the middle. Germline V gene lookup returns CDR1 SGDLS and CDR2 YYNGEE. The CDR3 has 14 residues. Written as DNA, the CDR3 is TGTGCCAGCAGCCCCTCCCCTAGCAGCAATGAGCAGTTCTTC. Translating it yields CASSPSPSSNEQFF.

DNA of the CDR3: TGTGCCAGCAGCACGACAGGGAAGGGGGATAATGAGCAGTTCTTC. The encoded protein is CASSTTGKGDNEQFF. The chain joins TRBV5-4 to TRBJ2-1; TRBD1 matches at 7 bases. Germline lookup yields CDR1 SGHNT and CDR2 YYREEE (reference sequence). This CDR3 is built from 15 residues. Trimming cost V 4 bases and J 7 bases; bases outside gene matches: 11.

The rearrangement uses TRBV28 and TRBJ2-2; a possible D gene is TRBD2 (6 bases). The germline gives CDR1 MDHEN, CDR2 SYDVKM. Between the trimmed V and J ends, which lost 5 bases and 5 bases, there was a span of 15 bases. This CDR3 has 15 residues. CDR3 DNA sequence: TGTGCCAGCAGTGCCAGGAGGGGTTTTACCGGGGAGCTGTTTTTT. This gives the protein CASSARRGFTGELFF.